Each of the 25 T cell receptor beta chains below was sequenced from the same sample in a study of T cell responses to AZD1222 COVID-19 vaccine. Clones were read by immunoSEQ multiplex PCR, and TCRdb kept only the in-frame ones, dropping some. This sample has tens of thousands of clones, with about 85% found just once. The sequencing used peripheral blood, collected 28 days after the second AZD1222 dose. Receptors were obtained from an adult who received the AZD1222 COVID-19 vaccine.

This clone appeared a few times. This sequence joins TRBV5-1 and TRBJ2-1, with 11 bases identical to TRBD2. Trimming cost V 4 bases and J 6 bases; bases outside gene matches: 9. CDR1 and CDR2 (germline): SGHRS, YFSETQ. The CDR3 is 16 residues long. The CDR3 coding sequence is TGCGCCAGCAGCGTCTTAGCGGGAGGGCAAGTCAATGAGCAGTTCTTC. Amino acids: CASSVLAGGQVNEQFF.

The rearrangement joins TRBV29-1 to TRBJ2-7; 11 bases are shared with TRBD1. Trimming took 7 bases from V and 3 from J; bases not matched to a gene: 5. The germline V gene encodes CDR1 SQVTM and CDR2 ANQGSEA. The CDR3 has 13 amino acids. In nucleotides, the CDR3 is TGCAGCGCTAGGACAGGGGGCCACTACGAGCAGTACTTC. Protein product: CSARTGGHYEQYF.

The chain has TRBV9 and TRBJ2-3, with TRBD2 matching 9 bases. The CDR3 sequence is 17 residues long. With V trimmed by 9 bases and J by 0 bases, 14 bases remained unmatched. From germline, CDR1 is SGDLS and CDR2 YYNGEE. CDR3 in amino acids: CATQTSGNNTSTDTQYF. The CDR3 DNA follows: TGTGCCACACAGACTAGCGGAAACAATACCAGCACAGATACGCAGTATTTT.

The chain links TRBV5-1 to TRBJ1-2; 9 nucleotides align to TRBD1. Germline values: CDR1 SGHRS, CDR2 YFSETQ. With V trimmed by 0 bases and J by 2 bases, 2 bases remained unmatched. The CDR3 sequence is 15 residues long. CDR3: CASSLAGTGNYGYTF. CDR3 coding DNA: TGCGCCAGCAGCTTGGCCGGGACAGGGAACTATGGCTACACCTTC. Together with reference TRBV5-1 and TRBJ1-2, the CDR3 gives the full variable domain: KAGVTQTPRYLIKTRGQQVTLSCSPISGHRSVSWYQQTPGQGLQFLFEYFSETQRNKGNFPGRFSGRQFSNSRSEMNVSTLELGDSALYLCASSLAGTGNYGYTFGSGTRLTVV.

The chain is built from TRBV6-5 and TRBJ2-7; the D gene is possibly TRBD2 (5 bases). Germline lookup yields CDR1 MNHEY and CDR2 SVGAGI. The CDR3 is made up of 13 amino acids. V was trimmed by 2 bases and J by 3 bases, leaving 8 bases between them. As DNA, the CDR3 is TGTGCCAGCAGTTACAAGCGGCACTACGAGCAGTACTTC. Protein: CASSYKRHYEQYF.

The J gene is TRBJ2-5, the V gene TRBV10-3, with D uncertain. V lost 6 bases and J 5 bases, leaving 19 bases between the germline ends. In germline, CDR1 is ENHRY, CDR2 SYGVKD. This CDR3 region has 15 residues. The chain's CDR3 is CAISVGSFGRETQYF. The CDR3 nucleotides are TGTGCCATCAGCGTTGGGTCTTTTGGACGGGAGACCCAGTACTTC.

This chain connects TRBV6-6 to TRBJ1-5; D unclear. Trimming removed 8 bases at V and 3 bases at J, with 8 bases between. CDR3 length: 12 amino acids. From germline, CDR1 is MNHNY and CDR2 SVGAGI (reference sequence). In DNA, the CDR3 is TGTGCCAGCGAAGGATTCAATCAGCCCCAGCATTTT. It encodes CASEGFNQPQHF.

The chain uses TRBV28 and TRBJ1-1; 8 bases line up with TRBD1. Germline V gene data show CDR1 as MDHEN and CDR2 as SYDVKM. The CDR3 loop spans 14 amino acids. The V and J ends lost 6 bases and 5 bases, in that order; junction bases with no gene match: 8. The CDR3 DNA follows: TGTGCCAGCAGCCGCGGACAGGGACGAACTGAAGCTTTCTTT. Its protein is CASSRGQGRTEAFF.

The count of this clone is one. CDR3 amino acids: CASIGIAEAFF. The DNA of the CDR3 is TGTGCCAGCATTGGAATCGCTGAAGCTTTCTTT. The chain uses TRBV6-5 and TRBJ1-1; D unresolved. The V gene's germline CDR1 is MNHEY and CDR2 SVGAGI. With 7 bases removed from V and 6 bases from J, the gap between germline ends came to 9 bases. CDR3 length: 11 residues.

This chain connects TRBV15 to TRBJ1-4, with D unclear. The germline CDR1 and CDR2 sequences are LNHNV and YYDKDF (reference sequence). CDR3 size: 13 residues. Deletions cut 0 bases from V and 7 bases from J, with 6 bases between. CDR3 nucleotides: TGTGCCACCAGCAGAGATAAAGGTGAAAAACTGTTTTTT. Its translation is CATSRDKGEKLFF.

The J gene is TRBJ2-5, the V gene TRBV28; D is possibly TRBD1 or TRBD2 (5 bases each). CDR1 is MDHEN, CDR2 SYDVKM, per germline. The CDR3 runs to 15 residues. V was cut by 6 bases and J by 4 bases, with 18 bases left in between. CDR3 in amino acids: CASSVRTLGRETQYF. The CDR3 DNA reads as TGTGCCAGCAGCGTCAGGACATTGGGGAGAGAGACCCAGTACTTC.

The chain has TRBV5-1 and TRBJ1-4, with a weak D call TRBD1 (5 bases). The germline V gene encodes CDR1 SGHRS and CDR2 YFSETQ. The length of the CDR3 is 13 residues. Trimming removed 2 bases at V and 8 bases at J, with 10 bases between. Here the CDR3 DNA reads TGCGCCAGCAGCTTTCAGGGTTGGGAAAAACTGTTTTTT. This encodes CASSFQGWEKLFF.

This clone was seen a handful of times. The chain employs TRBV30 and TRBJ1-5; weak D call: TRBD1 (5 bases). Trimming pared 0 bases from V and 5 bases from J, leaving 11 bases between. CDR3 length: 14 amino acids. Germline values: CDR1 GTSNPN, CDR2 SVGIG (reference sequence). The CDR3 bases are TGTGCCTGGAGTGTGGGGCAGGCGGATCAGCCCCAGCATTTT. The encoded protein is CAWSVGQADQPQHF.

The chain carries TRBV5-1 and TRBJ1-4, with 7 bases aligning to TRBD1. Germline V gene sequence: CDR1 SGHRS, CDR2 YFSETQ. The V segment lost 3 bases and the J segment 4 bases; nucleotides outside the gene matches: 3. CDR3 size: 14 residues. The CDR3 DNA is TGCGCCAGCAGCTACGGGACAGTTAATGAAAAACTGTTTTTT. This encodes CASSYGTVNEKLFF. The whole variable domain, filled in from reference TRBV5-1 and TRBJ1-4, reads KAGVTQTPRYLIKTRGQQVTLSCSPISGHRSVSWYQQTPGQGLQFLFEYFSETQRNKGNFPGRFSGRQFSNSRSEMNVSTLELGDSALYLCASSYGTVNEKLFFGSGTQLSVL.

The CDR3 spells CASSSRLAGGYEQYF. The CDR3 bases are TGTGCCAGCAGCTCGCGACTAGCGGGAGGCTACGAGCAGTACTTC. The chain employs TRBV7-9 and TRBJ2-7; 13 nucleotides agree with TRBD2. The CDR3 runs to 15 residues. The germline V gene encodes CDR1 SEHNR and CDR2 FQNEAQ (reference sequence). Trimming removed 4 bases from V and 3 bases from J; junction bases left unmatched: 3. Full variable domain (rest looked up from reference TRBV7-9 and TRBJ2-7): DTGVSQNPRHKITKRGQNVTFRCDPISEHNRLYWYRQTLGQGPEFLTYFQNEAQLEKSRLLSDRFSAERPKGSFSTLEIQRTEQGDSAMYLCASSSRLAGGYEQYFGPGTRLTVT.

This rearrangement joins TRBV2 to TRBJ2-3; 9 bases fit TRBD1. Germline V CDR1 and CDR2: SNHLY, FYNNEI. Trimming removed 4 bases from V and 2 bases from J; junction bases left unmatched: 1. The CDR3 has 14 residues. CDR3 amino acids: CASSAQGATDTQYF. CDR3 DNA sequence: TGTGCCAGCAGTGCACAGGGGGCCACAGATACGCAGTATTTT. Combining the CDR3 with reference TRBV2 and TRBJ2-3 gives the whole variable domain EPEVTQTPSHQVTQMGQEVILRCVPISNHLYFYWYRQILGQKVEFLVSFYNNEISEKSEIFDDQFSVERPDGSNFTLKIRSTKLEDSAMYFCASSAQGATDTQYFGPGTRLTVL.

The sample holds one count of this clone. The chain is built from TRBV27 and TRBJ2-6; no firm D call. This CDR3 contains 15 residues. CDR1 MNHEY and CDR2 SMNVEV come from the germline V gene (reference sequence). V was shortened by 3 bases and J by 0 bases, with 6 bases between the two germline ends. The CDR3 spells CASSFGYSGANVLTF. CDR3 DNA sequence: TGTGCCAGCAGTTTTGGGTACTCTGGGGCCAACGTCCTGACTTTC.

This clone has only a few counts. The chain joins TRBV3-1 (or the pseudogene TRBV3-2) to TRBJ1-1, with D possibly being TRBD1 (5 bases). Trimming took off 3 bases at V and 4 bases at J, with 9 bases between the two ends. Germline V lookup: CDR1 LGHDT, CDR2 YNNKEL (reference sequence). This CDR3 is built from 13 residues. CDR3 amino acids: CASSHQGSTEAFF. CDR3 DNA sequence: TGTGCCAGCAGCCACCAGGGATCCACTGAAGCTTTCTTT.

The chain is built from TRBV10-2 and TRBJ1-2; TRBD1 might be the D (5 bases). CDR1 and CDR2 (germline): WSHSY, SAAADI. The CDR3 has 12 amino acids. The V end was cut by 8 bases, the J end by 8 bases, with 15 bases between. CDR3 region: CASSIGASGYTF. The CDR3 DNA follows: TGCGCCAGCTCGATAGGGGCCTCCGGCTACACCTTC.

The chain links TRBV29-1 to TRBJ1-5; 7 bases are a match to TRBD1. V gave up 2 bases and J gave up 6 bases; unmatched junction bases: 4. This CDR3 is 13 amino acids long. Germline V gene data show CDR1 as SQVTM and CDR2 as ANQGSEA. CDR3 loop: CSVELGGGQPQHF. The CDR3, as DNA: TGCAGCGTTGAATTAGGGGGCGGTCAGCCCCAGCATTTT.

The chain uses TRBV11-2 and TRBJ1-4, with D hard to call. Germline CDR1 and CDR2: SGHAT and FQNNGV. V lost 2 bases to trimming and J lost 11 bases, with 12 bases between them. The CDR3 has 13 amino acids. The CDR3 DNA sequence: TGTGCCAGCAGCTTAAGGATGGGGTACAAACTGTTTTTT. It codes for CASSLRMGYKLFF.

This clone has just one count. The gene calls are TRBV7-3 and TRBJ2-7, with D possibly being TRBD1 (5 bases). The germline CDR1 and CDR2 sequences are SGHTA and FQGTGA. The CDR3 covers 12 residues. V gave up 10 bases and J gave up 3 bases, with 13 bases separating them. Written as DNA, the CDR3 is TGTGCCACACGGACAATTAACTACGAGCAGTACTTC. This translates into CATRTINYEQYF. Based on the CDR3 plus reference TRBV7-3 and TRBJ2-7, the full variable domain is GAGVSQTPSNKVTEKGKYVELRCDPISGHTALYWYRQSLGQGPEFLIYFQGTGAADDSGLPNDRFFAVRPEGSVSTLKIQRTERGDSAVYLCATRTINYEQYFGPGTRLTVT.

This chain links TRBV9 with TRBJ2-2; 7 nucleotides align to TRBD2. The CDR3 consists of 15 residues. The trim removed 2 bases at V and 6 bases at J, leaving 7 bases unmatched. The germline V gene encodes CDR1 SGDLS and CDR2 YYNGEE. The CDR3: CASSVEGLLSGELFF. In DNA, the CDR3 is TGTGCCAGCAGCGTCGAGGGACTACTTTCCGGGGAGCTGTTTTTT. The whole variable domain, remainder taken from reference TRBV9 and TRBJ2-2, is DSGVTQTPKHLITATGQRVTLRCSPRSGDLSVYWYQQSLDQGLQFLIQYYNGEERAKGNILERFSAQQFPDLHSELNLSSLELGDSALYFCASSVEGLLSGELFFGEGSRLTVL.

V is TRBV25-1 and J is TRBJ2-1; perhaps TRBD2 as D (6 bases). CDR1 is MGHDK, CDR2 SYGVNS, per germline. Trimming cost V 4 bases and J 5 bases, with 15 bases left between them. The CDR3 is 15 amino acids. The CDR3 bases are TGTGCCAGCAGTGGGACTATCACAACACACAATGAGCAGTTCTTC. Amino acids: CASSGTITTHNEQFF.

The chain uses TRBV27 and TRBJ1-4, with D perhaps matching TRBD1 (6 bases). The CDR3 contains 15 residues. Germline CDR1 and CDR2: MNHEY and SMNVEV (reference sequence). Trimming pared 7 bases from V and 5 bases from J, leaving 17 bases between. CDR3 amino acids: CASTSSGDINEKLFF. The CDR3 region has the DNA TGTGCCAGCACCTCCTCAGGGGATATAAATGAAAAACTGTTTTTT.